Each of the 23 T cell receptor beta chains below was sequenced from the same sample in a study of blood T cell repertoires in COVID-19. Sequenced by immunoSEQ multiplex PCR; TCRdb stores in-frame clones only, minus some. The sample has approximately 80,000 clones; under 85% are singletons. What was sequenced was peripheral blood. The receptors were gathered from a woman at least 80 years old with COVID-19, enrolled during active disease.

This chain connects TRBV2 to TRBJ2-5; the D gene is possibly TRBD1 (5 bases). V lost 7 bases and J lost 5, with 8 bases in between. CDR3 length: 11 residues. In germline, CDR1 is SNHLY, CDR2 FYNNEI. The CDR3, as DNA: TGTGCCAGCACCCCAGGGGAGACCCAGTACTTC. Amino acids: CASTPGETQYF.

This chain joins TRBV28 and TRBJ2-7, with 8 positions matching TRBD1. V lost 9 bases, J lost 2 bases, and 9 bases stayed unmatched. CDR3 length equals 14 residues. Germline CDR1 and CDR2: MDHEN and SYDVKM. CDR3 DNA sequence: TGTGCCAGTAACGGACAGGGCACCACCTACGAGCAGTACTTC. Translation gives CASNGQGTTYEQYF.

The V call is TRBV20-1, the J call TRBJ2-1; D remains ambiguous. CDR1 and CDR2 from the germline V gene are DFQATT and SNEGSKA (reference sequence). V lost 0 bases and J 10 bases, leaving 7 bases between the germline ends. The CDR3 length is 11 residues. The CDR3: CSARDLVEQFF. For the CDR3, the DNA is TGCAGTGCTAGAGATCTCGTCGAGCAGTTCTTC.

This clone showed up just once. The rearrangement joins TRBV19 to TRBJ1-5, with TRBD1 matching over 10 bases. V shed 1 base, J shed 0 bases, and the junction held 3 bases outside the gene matches. CDR1 and CDR2 from the germline V gene are LNHDA and SQIVND (reference sequence). The CDR3 is made up of 17 amino acids. In DNA form, the CDR3 reads TGTGCCAGTAGTATAGCGGGGACAGGGGTTAGCAATCAGCCCCAGCATTTT. It translates to CASSIAGTGVSNQPQHF.

The rearrangement links TRBV21-1 to TRBJ2-5; the table gives TRBD2 as D, unverified against the DNA. TRBV21-1 is marked as a pseudogene. The CDR3 has 14 residues. CDR3 in DNA: TGTGCCAGCAGCAGAAAGAGGAGACAAGAGACCCAGTACTTC. It encodes CASSRKRRQETQYF.

The chain is built from TRBV5-1 and TRBJ2-5; 8 bases fit TRBD1. Per germline, CDR1 SGHRS and CDR2 YFSETQ. This CDR3 has 15 residues. V lost 4 bases and J lost 5; bases outside the gene matches: 10. The CDR3 region is CASSQQGEVGETQYF. CDR3 DNA: TGCGCCAGCAGCCAACAGGGGGAGGTCGGGGAGACCCAGTACTTC.

The chain carries TRBV7-3 and TRBJ2-3; 9 bases agree with TRBD2. V shed 5 bases, J shed 5 bases, and the junction held 5 bases outside the gene matches. The CDR3 has 14 residues. Germline CDR1 is SGHTA and CDR2 is FQGTGA. The CDR3 region is CASSVSGSGDTQYF. CDR3 bases: TGTGCCAGCAGCGTTAGCGGGAGTGGAGATACGCAGTATTTT.

This chain links TRBV10-3 with TRBJ1-2, with 9 bases that match TRBD1. From germline, CDR1 is ENHRY and CDR2 SYGVKD. The CDR3 has 13 amino acids. The V and J ends lost 6 bases and 8 bases, in that order; junction bases with no gene match: 7. The CDR3 DNA reads as TGTGCCATCAGCCCACAGGGGGCTCGGGGCTACACCTTC. Encoded protein: CAISPQGARGYTF.

The rearrangement uses TRBV2 and TRBJ1-2; D might be TRBD1 (5 bases). The CDR3 is 14 amino acids. Germline V gene lookup returns CDR1 SNHLY and CDR2 FYNNEI. Trimming stripped 3 bases from V and 3 bases from J, with 11 bases between. The CDR3 nucleotides are TGTGCCAGCAGTGATTGGTGGGGCGACTATGGCTACACCTTC. Protein sequence: CASSDWWGDYGYTF.

DNA for the CDR3: TGCGCCAGCAGCTTCGGACTAGCGGGACCCTATTCCTACGAGCAGTACTTC. Its protein product is CASSFGLAGPYSYEQYF. The rearrangement links TRBV5-1 to TRBJ2-7, with 12 nucleotides matching TRBD2. Germline V lookup: CDR1 SGHRS, CDR2 YFSETQ. With 2 bases clipped from V and 1 base from J, the junction kept 7 bases outside the gene matches. The CDR3 loop spans 17 amino acids.

V usage is TRBV6-5 and J usage is TRBJ2-7, with 7 bases identical to TRBD2. The CDR3 contains 14 residues. The V and J ends lost 7 bases and 5 bases, in that order; junction bases with no gene match: 11. The germline V gene has CDR1 MNHEY and CDR2 SVGAGI. The CDR3: CASTEGGGVDEQYF. CDR3 coding DNA: TGTGCCAGCACCGAGGGTGGGGGGGTGGACGAGCAGTACTTC.

This clone was counted once. The chain employs TRBV9 and TRBJ2-1, with a possible D match to TRBD1 (6 bases). The V end was cut by 2 bases, the J end by 2 bases, with 11 bases between. This CDR3 comprises 15 residues. Germline lookup yields CDR1 SGDLS and CDR2 YYNGEE. The CDR3 loop is CASSVDRATYNEQFF. CDR3 in DNA: TGTGCCAGCAGCGTGGACAGAGCGACCTACAATGAGCAGTTCTTC. The variable domain in full, completed from reference TRBV9 and TRBJ2-1, reads DSGVTQTPKHLITATGQRVTLRCSPRSGDLSVYWYQQSLDQGLQFLIQYYNGEERAKGNILERFSAQQFPDLHSELNLSSLELGDSALYFCASSVDRATYNEQFFGPGTRLTVL.

This chain links TRBV12-3 or TRBV12-4 with TRBJ1-1, with D unclear. This CDR3 is 11 amino acids long. CDR3 nucleotide sequence: TGTGCGAGCGGCACGGGCACTGAAGCTTTCTTT. This sequence encodes CASGTGTEAFF.

The chain uses TRBV3-1 (or the pseudogene TRBV3-2) and TRBJ1-2; 10 bases are a match to TRBD1. The CDR3 has 15 amino acids. V lost 1 base, J lost 5 bases, and 4 bases stayed unmatched. Germline V gene lookup returns CDR1 LGHDT and CDR2 YNNKEL (reference sequence). CDR3 residues: CASSQGTGGRYGYTF. Written as DNA, the CDR3 is TGTGCCAGCAGCCAAGGGACAGGGGGTCGGTATGGCTACACCTTC.

The J gene is TRBJ2-1, the V gene TRBV5-1; 9 bases agree with TRBD2. Germline CDR1 SGHRS, CDR2 YFSETQ. V lost 3 bases, J lost 10 bases, and 8 bases stayed unmatched. CDR3 length: 14 amino acids. In DNA, the CDR3 is TGCGCCAGCAGCTCGCATCAAGGACTAGCGGAGCAGTTCTTC. Amino acid sequence: CASSSHQGLAEQFF.

In its sample, this clone was seen a few times. The chain employs TRBV2 and TRBJ2-5; possibly TRBD2 for D (5 bases). The CDR3 has 12 amino acids. CDR1 is SNHLY and CDR2 is FYNNEI in the germline V gene. V was clipped by 6 bases and J by 0 bases, with 5 bases between them. This chain's CDR3 is CASRRDQETQYF. The CDR3 DNA sequence: TGTGCCAGCAGGCGGGACCAAGAGACCCAGTACTTC.

The chain is built from TRBV5-1 and TRBJ1-2; no clear D. V dropped 1 base and J dropped 4 bases, with 11 bases sitting between them. The CDR3 is made up of 14 amino acids. The germline V gene has CDR1 SGHRS and CDR2 YFSETQ. In DNA form, the CDR3 reads TGCGCCAGCAGCTTGACCCCTGGGAGCTATGGCTACACCTTC. As protein: CASSLTPGSYGYTF.

The chain links TRBV2 to TRBJ2-5, with 11 bases matching TRBD2. The CDR3 runs 15 residues. V gave up 7 bases and J gave up 2 bases; unmatched junction bases: 6. The germline gives CDR1 SNHLY, CDR2 FYNNEI. As DNA, the CDR3 is TGTGCCAGCACCCCAACTAGCGGGGGTCAAGAGACCCAGTACTTC. This gives the protein CASTPTSGGQETQYF. The full variable domain, its missing parts supplied by reference TRBV2 and TRBJ2-5, is EPEVTQTPSHQVTQMGQEVILRCVPISNHLYFYWYRQILGQKVEFLVSFYNNEISEKSEIFDDQFSVERPDGSNFTLKIRSTKLEDSAMYFCASTPTSGGQETQYFGPGTRLLVL.

This chain uses TRBV6-7 with TRBJ1-3; D is undetermined. Being an ORF, TRBV6-7 has a function that is uncertain. The CDR3 totals 15 residues. Between the trimmed V and J ends, which lost 5 bases and 0 bases, there was a span of 11 bases. The DNA of the CDR3 is TGTGCCAGCAGTCCCTCTGACAACTCTGGAAACACCATATATTTT. Its protein product is CASSPSDNSGNTIYF.

This clone was seen a single time. This chain connects TRBV24-1 to TRBJ2-1; D gene unclear. Germline loops: CDR1 KGHDR, CDR2 SFDVKD. The CDR3 extends over 13 amino acids. V lost 0 bases, J lost 4 bases, and 3 bases lay in between. The CDR3 coding sequence is TGTGCCACCAGTGATTTGTATTACAATGAGCAGTTCTTC. Translated, it gives CATSDLYYNEQFF.

A word on this clone: Other DNA sequences of this sample code for an identical CDR3. The chain carries TRBV5-4 and TRBJ2-3, with TRBD2 matching over 11 bases. V lost 4 bases to trimming and J lost 1 base; unmatched junction nucleotides: 2. This CDR3 contains 15 residues. Germline CDR1 SGHNT, CDR2 YYREEE (reference sequence). The CDR3 DNA sequence: TGTGCCAGCAGCCTAGCGGGAGGCGGCACAGATACGCAGTATTTT. It encodes CASSLAGGGTDTQYF.

The chain carries TRBV27 and TRBJ1-2; weak D call: TRBD1 (6 bases). The germline CDR1 and CDR2 sequences are MNHEY and SMNVEV (reference sequence). Trimming cost V 4 bases and J 2 bases, with 8 bases left between them. This CDR3 has 13 amino acids. CDR3 loop: CASSSGQNYGYTF. The CDR3 nucleotides read TGTGCCAGCAGTTCCGGACAGAACTATGGCTACACCTTC.

This clone occurred a few times. This chain joins TRBV29-1 and TRBJ1-1; D is unclear. This CDR3 comprises 14 residues. The V end was cut by 1 base, the J end by 2 bases, with 11 bases between. Germline V lookup: CDR1 SQVTM, CDR2 ANQGSEA. DNA of the CDR3: TGCAGCGTTGAAGTTCCCCTTTTCAACACTGAAGCTTTCTTT. Amino acids: CSVEVPLFNTEAFF.